This TCR beta chain was identified during a study of T-cell reconstitution after alpha-beta-depleted transplantation in children. V dropped 4 bases and J dropped 0 bases, with 8 bases sitting between them. The CDR3 extends over 14 amino acids. Germline CDR1 reads SGHRS; CDR2 reads YFSETQ. In its sample, this clonotype was seen a few times. TCRbeta library construction was performed incorporating unique molecular identifiers. TCRdb re-called the PCR reads through MiXCR, storing one row per CDR3 protein. The sample has about 540,000 distinct CDR3 sequences, approximately 20% seen once. V is TRBV5-1 and J is TRBJ1-5; possibly TRBD1 for D (5 bases). This specimen was PBMCs from the stem cell graft donor, taken from the stem cell graft. The sequence derives from a human donor who donated a stem cell graft to a child with acute lymphoblastic leukemia. The CDR3 DNA reads TGCGCCAGCAGCCGGACACCTAGCAATCAGCCCCAGCATTTT. This codes for CASSRTPSNQPQHF.